This TCR beta chain is from a study of response to subunit inactivated influenza vaccine. Points from the study as a whole: The authors suggested that few new T cells are recruited per seasonal influenza vaccination.

Each CDR3 protein is one row after TCRdb ran MiXCR on the RT-PCR reads. The sample has 530,000 or so distinct CDR3 sequences, 25% seen once; the top ten hold under 2.5%. This clonotype showed up just a few times. The antigen is undetermined. The clonotype was recovered from a man aged 50 to 60 who received an inactivated influenza vaccine. The source was CD4+ T cells sorted from PBMCs, collected around 5 days after vaccination.

The CDR3 sequence: CASSKGGGVSGTYEQYF. CDR3 coding DNA: TGTGCCAGCAGCAAAGGAGGGGGAGTTAGCGGGACGTACGAGCAGTACTTC. This chain links TRBV21-1 with TRBJ2-7; TRBD2, the table's D call, lacks a check against the DNA. TRBV21-1 is given as a pseudogene. This CDR3 region has 17 residues.